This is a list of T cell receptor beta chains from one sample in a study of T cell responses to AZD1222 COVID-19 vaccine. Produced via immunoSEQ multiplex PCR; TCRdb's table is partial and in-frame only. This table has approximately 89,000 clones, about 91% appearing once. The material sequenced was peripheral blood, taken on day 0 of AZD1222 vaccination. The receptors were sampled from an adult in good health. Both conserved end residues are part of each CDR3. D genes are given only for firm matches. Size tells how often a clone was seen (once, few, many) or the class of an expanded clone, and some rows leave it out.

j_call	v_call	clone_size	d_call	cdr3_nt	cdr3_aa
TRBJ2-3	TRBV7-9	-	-	TGTGCCAGCAGCTTAGAGGGGCAAACAGATACGCAGTATTTT	CASSLEGQTDTQYF
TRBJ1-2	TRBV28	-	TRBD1	TGTGCCAGCAGTTCAACAGGGGTGCACACCTTC	CASSSTGVHTF
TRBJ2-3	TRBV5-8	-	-	TGTGCCAGCAGCTTGGTGTTGCGGTCATCCACAGATACGCAGTATTTT	CASSLVLRSSTDTQYF
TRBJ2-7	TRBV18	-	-	TGTGCCAGCTCACCGGCAGCCTCCTACGAGCAGTACTTC	CASSPAASYEQYF
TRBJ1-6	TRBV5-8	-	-	TGTGCCAGCAGCTTTCGGGGCGTCCTCCAGGGGCAGAATTCACCCCTCCACTTT	CASSFRGVLQGQNSPLHF
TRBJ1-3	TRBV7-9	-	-	TGTGCCAGCAGCCCCCTCGGCGGCAACACCATATATTTT	CASSPLGGNTIYF
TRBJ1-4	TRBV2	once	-	TGTGCCAGCAGTAACTTGGGACACAACTTTAGTGAAAAACTGTTTTTT	CASSNLGHNFSEKLFF
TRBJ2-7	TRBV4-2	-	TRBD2	TGTGCCAGCAGCCAAGATGCGGGAGGGCCTCACCTTACCTACGAGCAGTACTTC	CASSQDAGGPHLTYEQYF
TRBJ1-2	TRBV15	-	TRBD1	TGTGCCACCAGCAGATCACCGACAGGGTCCTATGGCTACACCTTC	CATSRSPTGSYGYTF
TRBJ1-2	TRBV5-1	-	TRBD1	TGCGCCAGCAGCCGGGACAGTTCGGGTGGCTACACCTTC	CASSRDSSGGYTF
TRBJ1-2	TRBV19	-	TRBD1	TGTGCCAGTACATTAAGCGGGACAGGGGGCAACTTGTATGGCTACACCTTC	CASTLSGTGGNLYGYTF
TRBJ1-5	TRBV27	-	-	TGTGCCAGCATGAGAGAGGGGACCCAATTAAATCAGCCCCAGCATTTT	CASMREGTQLNQPQHF
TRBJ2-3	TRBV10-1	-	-	TGCGCCAGCAGTGAGGGACTCCCAGGGGATACGCAGTATTTT	CASSEGLPGDTQYF
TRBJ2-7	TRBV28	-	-	TGTGCCAGCAGGCCAGGGCCCAGCTCCTACGAGCAGTACTTC	CASRPGPSSYEQYF
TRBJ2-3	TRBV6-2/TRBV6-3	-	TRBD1	TGTGCCAGCAGTTACTCGTGGACAGGGATCACAGATACGCAGTATTTT	CASSYSWTGITDTQYF
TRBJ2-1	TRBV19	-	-	TGTGCCAGTCGAGACCCGACTAGGTACAATGAGCAGTTCTTC	CASRDPTRYNEQFF
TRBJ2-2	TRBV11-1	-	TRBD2	TGTGCCAGCAGCTCACGCGGGGGAACCGGGGAGCTGTTTTTT	CASSSRGGTGELFF